The 10 T cell receptor beta chains below all came from one sample that was sequenced in a study of identical twins. TCRdb independently ran MiXCR on the 5' RACE reads; one entry per CDR3 protein. Among 1.5 million to 2 million distinct CDR3 sequences listed, under 35% were seen once. Sequenced input: cord blood. The receptors were sampled from a newborn girl in good health.

V usage is TRBV6-5 and J usage is TRBJ1-6; tentative D call: TRBD1 (6 bases). Germline V gene sequence: CDR1 MNHEY, CDR2 SVGAGI. Trimming shortened V by 2 bases and J by 7 bases, and 6 bases separated the two germline ends. The CDR3 contains 13 residues. The CDR3 sequence: CASSYDRNSPLHF. The CDR3 region has the DNA TGTGCCAGCAGTTACGACAGGAATTCACCCCTCCACTTT.

This clonotype was recorded a few times. As DNA, the CDR3 is TGTGCCAGCAGTGAATATAACAGGGGGATGGGATTTACAGATACGCAGTATTTT. Translating it yields CASSEYNRGMGFTDTQYF. The V call is TRBV25-1, the J call TRBJ2-3, with TRBD1 matching over 8 bases. The germline gives CDR1 MGHDK, CDR2 SYGVNS. The CDR3 is made up of 18 amino acids. Germline trimming cut 0 bases from V and 3 bases from J; bases unmatched to any gene: 11.

In this sample, this clonotype turned up a few times. The chain is built from TRBV7-2 and TRBJ2-3; D uncertain. Looked up from germline, CDR1 is SGHTA and CDR2 is FQGNSA. The CDR3 is made up of 15 amino acids. Trimming pared 1 base from V and 0 bases from J, leaving 8 bases between. CDR3 in DNA: TGTGCCAGCAGCTTAGAGCTCCTAAGCACAGATACGCAGTATTTT. This codes for CASSLELLSTDTQYF.

This clonotype was seen more than once but under ten times. The chain links TRBV6-1 to TRBJ1-2; tentatively, D is TRBD1 (5 bases). Per the germline V gene, CDR1 is MNHNS and CDR2 is SASEGT. The CDR3 consists of 18 residues. V lost 5 bases and J lost 8, with 30 bases in between. This CDR3 reads CASSRDGPSLLDQRGYTF. In nucleotides, the CDR3 is TGTGCCAGCAGTAGGGACGGACCGTCCCTTCTGGACCAGAGAGGCTACACCTTC.

A few counts support this clonotype. CDR3 in amino acids: CASLSGGQETQYF. The CDR3 region has the DNA TGTGCCAGCCTATCAGGGGGCCAAGAGACCCAGTACTTC. This chain connects TRBV6-2 or TRBV6-3 to TRBJ2-5, with 7 nucleotides matching TRBD1. The junction had 4 bases not matched to a gene; V was cut back by 8 bases and J by 1 base. Germline loops: CDR1 MNHEY, CDR2 SVGEGT. The CDR3 is 13 amino acids.

This clonotype was counted at least ten times. The chain is built from TRBV29-1 and TRBJ2-3; D remains ambiguous. V lost 3 bases, J lost 4 bases, and 14 bases lay in between. The CDR3 covers 14 residues. CDR1 and CDR2 from the germline V gene are SQVTM and ANQGSEA. Here the CDR3 reads CSVDRAEWSDTQYF. CDR3 DNA: TGCAGCGTTGATCGCGCGGAGTGGTCAGATACGCAGTATTTT.

The chain uses TRBV7-2 and TRBJ2-5; TRBD2 aligns across 13 bases. CDR3 size: 18 residues. Looked up from germline, CDR1 is SGHTA and CDR2 is FQGNSA. V was pared by 4 bases and J by 0 bases, with 8 bases of the junction left unmatched. The CDR3 region is CASSSGLAGLPYQETQYF. CDR3 sequence (DNA): TGTGCCAGCAGCTCGGGACTAGCGGGGCTTCCTTACCAAGAGACCCAGTACTTC.

This chain links TRBV10-3 with TRBJ2-5; possibly TRBD1 or TRBD2 for D (5 bases each). Trimming removed 6 bases at V and 7 bases at J, with 15 bases between. In germline, CDR1 is ENHRY, CDR2 SYGVKD. This CDR3 contains 13 residues. The DNA of the CDR3 is TGTGCCATCAGGGAGGACACGAACGTGACCCAGTACTTC. Translation: CAIREDTNVTQYF.

Many counts were recorded for this clonotype. The junction and the germline gene differ at one end; a read error may be behind it. The V call is TRBV5-1, the J call TRBJ2-3; 10 nucleotides agree with TRBD2. The CDR3 consists of 14 residues. The germline CDR1 and CDR2 sequences are SGHRS and YFSETQ. Written as DNA, the CDR3 is TGTGCCAGCAGCTCGGGACTAGCGACAGATACGCAGTATTTT. Its translation is CASSSGLATDTQYF. Filled out from reference TRBV5-1 and TRBJ2-3, the complete variable domain reads KAGVTQTPRYLIKTRGQQVTLSCSPISGHRSVSWYQQTPGQGLQFLFEYFSETQRNKGNFPGRFSGRQFSNSRSEMNVSTLELGDSALYLCASSSGLATDTQYFGPGTRLTVL.

This clonotype was recorded a few times. The chain couples TRBV12-3 or TRBV12-4 to TRBJ1-2; D perhaps matches TRBD1 (5 bases). V was cut by 5 bases and J by 4 bases, with 17 bases left in between. CDR3 length: 15 amino acids. The CDR3 here is CASSPRGGRLYGYTF. The CDR3 DNA reads as TGTGCCAGCAGTCCCCGCGGGGGAAGACTCTATGGCTACACCTTC.